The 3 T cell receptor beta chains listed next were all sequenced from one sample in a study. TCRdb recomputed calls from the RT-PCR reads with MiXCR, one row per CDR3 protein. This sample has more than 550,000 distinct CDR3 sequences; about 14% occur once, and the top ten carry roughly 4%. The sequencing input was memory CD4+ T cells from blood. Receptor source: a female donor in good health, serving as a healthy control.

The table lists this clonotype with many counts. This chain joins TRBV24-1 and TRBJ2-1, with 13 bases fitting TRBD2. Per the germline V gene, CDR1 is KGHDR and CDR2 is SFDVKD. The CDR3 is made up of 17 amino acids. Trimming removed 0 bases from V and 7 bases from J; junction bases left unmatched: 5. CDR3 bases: TGTGCCACCAGTGATTTGCAACTAGCGGGAGGGCGTAATGAGCAGTTCTTC. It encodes CATSDLQLAGGRNEQFF.

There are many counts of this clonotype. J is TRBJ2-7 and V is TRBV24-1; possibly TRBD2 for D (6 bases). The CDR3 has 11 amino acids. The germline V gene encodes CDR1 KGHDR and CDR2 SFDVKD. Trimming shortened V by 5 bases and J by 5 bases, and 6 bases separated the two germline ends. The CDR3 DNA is TGTGCCACCAGTGGCGGGGACGAGCAGTACTTC. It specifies CATSGGDEQYF.

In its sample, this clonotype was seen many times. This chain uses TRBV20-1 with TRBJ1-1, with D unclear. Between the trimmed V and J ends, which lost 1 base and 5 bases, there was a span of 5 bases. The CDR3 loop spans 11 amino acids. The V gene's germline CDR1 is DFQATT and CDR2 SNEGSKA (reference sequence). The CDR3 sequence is CSARGSTEAFF. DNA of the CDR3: TGCAGTGCTAGAGGGTCGACTGAAGCTTTCTTT.